This T cell receptor (beta chain) was captured by sequencing in a study of blood T cell repertoires in COVID-19. Study-level information: T cells, B-cell-depleted T cells, or PBMCs provided the cDNA or gDNA that served as material.

The germline V gene has CDR1 WNHNN and CDR2 SYGVQD (reference sequence). The CDR3 has 13 residues. The ends lost 6 bases at V and 7 bases at J; junction bases unmatched: 7. Using immunoSEQ multiplex PCR, the repertoire was profiled, and TCRdb retains in-frame clones only, with some absent. The sample contains fewer than 300,000 clones, less than 85% of which appear only once. The sequence was obtained from a young woman with acute or convalescent COVID-19. The sequencing sample was made of peripheral blood. The chain is built from TRBV10-1 and TRBJ1-1; 8 bases match TRBD1. CDR3 nucleotide sequence: TGCGCCAGCAGCCCCGGACAGGGCGGTGAAGCTTTCTTT. Translated, it gives CASSPGQGGEAFF.